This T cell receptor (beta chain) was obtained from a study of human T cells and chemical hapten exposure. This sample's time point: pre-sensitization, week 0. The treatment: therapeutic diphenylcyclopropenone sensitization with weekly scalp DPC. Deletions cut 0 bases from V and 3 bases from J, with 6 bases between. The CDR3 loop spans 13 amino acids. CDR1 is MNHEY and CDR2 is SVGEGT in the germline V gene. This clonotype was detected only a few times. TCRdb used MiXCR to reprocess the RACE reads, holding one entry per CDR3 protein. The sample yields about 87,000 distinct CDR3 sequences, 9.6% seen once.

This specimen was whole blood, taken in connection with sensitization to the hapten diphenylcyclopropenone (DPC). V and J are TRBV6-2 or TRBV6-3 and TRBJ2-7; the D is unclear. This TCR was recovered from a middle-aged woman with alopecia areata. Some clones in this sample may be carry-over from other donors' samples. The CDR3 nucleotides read TGTGCCAGCAGTTACTCCCAATACTACGAGCAGTACTTC. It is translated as CASSYSQYYEQYF.